These T cell receptor beta chains were read from a single sample in a study of blood T cell repertoires in COVID-19. Method: immunoSEQ multiplex PCR; TCRdb's copy keeps in-frame clones and lacks some. The sample holds roughly 380,000 clones; roughly 85% are singletons and the top ten take around 3.4%. Sequenced input: peripheral blood. These receptors came from a woman under 30 with acute or convalescent COVID-19. The CDR3 runs from the conserved cysteine through the conserved F or W. The order of the fields is clone size, D gene, V gene, J gene, CDR3 DNA, CDR3 protein. The D gene is left open where the match is weak. For some rows the clone size is stated as once, few or many, or as a class when expanded; others skip it.

abundance: NA
d_gene: TRBD2
v_gene: TRBV28
j_gene: TRBJ2-1
CDR3nt: TGTGCCAGCAGTTCCCCCCTCGGGGGGAGGGACAATGAGCAGTTCTTC
CDR3aa: CASSSPLGGRDNEQFF

abundance: NA
d_gene: NA
v_gene: TRBV7-2
j_gene: TRBJ2-3
CDR3nt: TGTGCCAGCAGCTTCTGGACTCTCACAGATACGCAGTATTTT
CDR3aa: CASSFWTLTDTQYF

abundance: NA
d_gene: NA
v_gene: TRBV6-6
j_gene: TRBJ1-1
CDR3nt: TGTGCCAGCAGTTACACCAGGGCAAACACTGAAGCTTTCTTT
CDR3aa: CASSYTRANTEAFF

abundance: NA
d_gene: TRBD2
v_gene: TRBV2
j_gene: TRBJ2-1
CDR3nt: TGTGCCAGCAGTGAACTAGCGGGGGGATACAATGAGCAGTTCTTC
CDR3aa: CASSELAGGYNEQFF

abundance: NA
d_gene: TRBD1
v_gene: TRBV18
j_gene: TRBJ2-1
CDR3nt: TGTGCCAGCTCACCACCGACAGGGGGCTCCTACAATGAGCAGTTCTTC
CDR3aa: CASSPPTGGSYNEQFF

abundance: NA
d_gene: NA
v_gene: TRBV7-3
j_gene: TRBJ2-3
CDR3nt: TGTGCCAGCAGCTTACCCGAGGCCGATACGCAGTATTTT
CDR3aa: CASSLPEADTQYF

abundance: NA
d_gene: NA
v_gene: TRBV9
j_gene: TRBJ1-3
CDR3nt: TGTGCCAGCAGCGATCCAGAAAACACCATATATTTT
CDR3aa: CASSDPENTIYF

abundance: NA
d_gene: NA
v_gene: TRBV5-4
j_gene: TRBJ2-1
CDR3nt: TGTGCCAGCAGCCCCCCAGCCTACAATGAGCAGTTCTTC
CDR3aa: CASSPPAYNEQFF

abundance: NA
d_gene: NA
v_gene: TRBV24-1
j_gene: TRBJ2-2
CDR3nt: TGTGCCACCAGTGGTCTGTTGGCAGAGAACACCGGGGAGCTGTTTTTT
CDR3aa: CATSGLLAENTGELFF

abundance: NA
d_gene: NA
v_gene: TRBV28
j_gene: TRBJ1-4
CDR3nt: TGTGCCAGCAGTTTTCTAGCTGAGAACGAAAAACTGTTTTTT
CDR3aa: CASSFLAENEKLFF

abundance: NA
d_gene: TRBD1
v_gene: TRBV7-8
j_gene: TRBJ2-7
CDR3nt: TGTGCCAGCAGCTTCGGGACAGGGGATCGCGAGCAGTACTTC
CDR3aa: CASSFGTGDREQYF

abundance: NA
d_gene: TRBD2
v_gene: TRBV5-1
j_gene: TRBJ2-1
CDR3nt: TGCGCCAGCAGCCGAGCAACCGGGGGGTTTTACAATGAGCAGTTCTTC
CDR3aa: CASSRATGGFYNEQFF

abundance: NA
d_gene: TRBD1
v_gene: TRBV7-8
j_gene: TRBJ1-2
CDR3nt: TGTGCCAGCAGCCGGGACAGGGGGAACTATGGCTACACCTTC
CDR3aa: CASSRDRGNYGYTF

abundance: NA
d_gene: NA
v_gene: TRBV5-5
j_gene: TRBJ1-2
CDR3nt: TGTGCCAGCCGTCCGCCGGGACTTAATTCTGGTGGCTACACCTTC
CDR3aa: CASRPPGLNSGGYTF

abundance: NA
d_gene: NA
v_gene: TRBV9
j_gene: TRBJ2-1
CDR3nt: TGTGCCAGCAGCGTAGCAGCGACTGAGCAGTTCTTC
CDR3aa: CASSVAATEQFF

abundance: NA
d_gene: TRBD2
v_gene: TRBV6-1
j_gene: TRBJ2-3
CDR3nt: TGTGCCAGCAGTGAAGTGGGGACTAGCGGGAGTTTCACAGATACGCAGTATTTT
CDR3aa: CASSEVGTSGSFTDTQYF

abundance: NA
d_gene: NA
v_gene: TRBV14
j_gene: TRBJ1-1
CDR3nt: TGTGCCAGCAGCCAAGGACCCGACTCGACTGAAGCTTTCTTT
CDR3aa: CASSQGPDSTEAFF

abundance: NA
d_gene: NA
v_gene: TRBV18
j_gene: TRBJ1-1
CDR3nt: TGTGCCAGCTCACCCACACTGAACACTGAAGCTTTCTTT
CDR3aa: CASSPTLNTEAFF

abundance: NA
d_gene: NA
v_gene: TRBV2
j_gene: TRBJ2-1
CDR3nt: TGTGCCAGCGAACAGGGCAATGAGCAGTTCTTC
CDR3aa: CASEQGNEQFF

abundance: NA
d_gene: NA
v_gene: TRBV7-8
j_gene: TRBJ1-1
CDR3nt: TGTGCCAGCAGCTTAGCGGAGACCACTGAAGCTTTCTTT
CDR3aa: CASSLAETTEAFF

abundance: few
d_gene: NA
v_gene: TRBV2
j_gene: TRBJ1-5
CDR3nt: TGTGCCAGCAGTCAATCGGACAGTAAACAGCCCCAGCATTTT
CDR3aa: CASSQSDSKQPQHF

abundance: NA
d_gene: NA
v_gene: TRBV5-4
j_gene: TRBJ2-3
CDR3nt: TGTGCCAGCAGCTTGGACAACTATAGCACAGATACGCAGTATTTT
CDR3aa: CASSLDNYSTDTQYF

abundance: NA
d_gene: TRBD2
v_gene: TRBV29-1
j_gene: TRBJ2-2
CDR3nt: TGCAGCGTCATATTAGCGGGAGGGCCGACCGGGGAGCTGTTTTTT
CDR3aa: CSVILAGGPTGELFF

abundance: NA
d_gene: NA
v_gene: TRBV3-1/TRBV3-2
j_gene: TRBJ1-2
CDR3nt: TGTGCCAGCAGCCAAGGAGTCTACTATGGCTACACCTTC
CDR3aa: CASSQGVYYGYTF

abundance: NA
d_gene: NA
v_gene: TRBV5-5
j_gene: TRBJ1-2
CDR3nt: TGTGCCAGCTCCTGGAATTGGGGAGTAGACTATGGCTACACCTTC
CDR3aa: CASSWNWGVDYGYTF

abundance: NA
d_gene: NA
v_gene: TRBV7-7
j_gene: TRBJ2-2
CDR3nt: TGTGCCAGCAGCTTAGCGGTTGGGGGCAATACCGGGGAGCTGTTTTTT
CDR3aa: CASSLAVGGNTGELFF

abundance: NA
d_gene: TRBD2
v_gene: TRBV29-1
j_gene: TRBJ2-3
CDR3nt: TGCAGCGTTGAGAGCGGGGGTAACACAGATACGCAGTATTTT
CDR3aa: CSVESGGNTDTQYF

abundance: NA
d_gene: TRBD1
v_gene: TRBV27
j_gene: TRBJ2-3
CDR3nt: TGTGCCAGCAGCCACCGAGACAGGGGGTCCACAGATACGCAGTATTTT
CDR3aa: CASSHRDRGSTDTQYF

abundance: NA
d_gene: NA
v_gene: TRBV7-9
j_gene: TRBJ1-4
CDR3nt: TGTGCCAGCACTCCGCCCGGGAATGAAAAACTGTTTTTT
CDR3aa: CASTPPGNEKLFF

abundance: NA
d_gene: NA
v_gene: TRBV7-9
j_gene: TRBJ1-2
CDR3nt: TGTGCCAGCAGCCAGGCACAGTCACCTTCTATCGATGGCTACACCTTC
CDR3aa: CASSQAQSPSIDGYTF